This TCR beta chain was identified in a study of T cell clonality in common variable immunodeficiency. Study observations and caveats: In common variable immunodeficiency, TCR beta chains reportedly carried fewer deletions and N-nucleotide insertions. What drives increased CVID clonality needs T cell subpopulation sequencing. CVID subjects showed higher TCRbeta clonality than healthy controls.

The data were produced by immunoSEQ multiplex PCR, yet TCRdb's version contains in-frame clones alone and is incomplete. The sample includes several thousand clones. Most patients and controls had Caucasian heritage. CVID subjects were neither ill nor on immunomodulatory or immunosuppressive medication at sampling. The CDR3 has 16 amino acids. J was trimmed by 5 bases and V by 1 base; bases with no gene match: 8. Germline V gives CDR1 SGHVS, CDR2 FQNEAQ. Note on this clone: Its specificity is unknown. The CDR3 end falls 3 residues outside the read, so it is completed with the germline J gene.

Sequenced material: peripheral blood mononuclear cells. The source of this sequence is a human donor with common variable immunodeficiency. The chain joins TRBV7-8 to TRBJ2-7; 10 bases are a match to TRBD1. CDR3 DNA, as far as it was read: TGTGCCAGCAGCTTAGGGGCCGGGACAGGGGTTGACGAG. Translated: CASSLGAGTGVDE. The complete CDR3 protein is CASSLGAGTGVDEQYF.